The T cell receptor (beta chain) described here comes from a study of blood T cell repertoires in COVID-19. All enrollees were roughly 18 to 90 years old and from approximately 25 US areas. Allocation to cohorts depended on clinical history reported by the participants. The repertoire was sequenced with immunoSEQ multiplex PCR; TCRdb's copy has only in-frame clones and lacks some. The sample contains some 200,000 clones, approximately 90% of which appear only once. The CDR3 consists of 12 residues. The V and J ends lost 2 bases and 9 bases respectively, with 13 bases between them. Germline V CDR1 and CDR2: GTSNPN, SVGIG (reference sequence).

The source material was PBMCs or T cells enriched from blood (not recorded which). The clonotype originates from a woman aged 25 to 39 who had recovered from COVID-19. The chain carries TRBV30 and TRBJ2-5; tentative D call: TRBD2 (6 bases). CDR3 in amino acids: CAWSLRGRAQYF. The CDR3 DNA reads as TGTGCCTGGAGTCTGCGGGGTAGGGCCCAGTACTTC.